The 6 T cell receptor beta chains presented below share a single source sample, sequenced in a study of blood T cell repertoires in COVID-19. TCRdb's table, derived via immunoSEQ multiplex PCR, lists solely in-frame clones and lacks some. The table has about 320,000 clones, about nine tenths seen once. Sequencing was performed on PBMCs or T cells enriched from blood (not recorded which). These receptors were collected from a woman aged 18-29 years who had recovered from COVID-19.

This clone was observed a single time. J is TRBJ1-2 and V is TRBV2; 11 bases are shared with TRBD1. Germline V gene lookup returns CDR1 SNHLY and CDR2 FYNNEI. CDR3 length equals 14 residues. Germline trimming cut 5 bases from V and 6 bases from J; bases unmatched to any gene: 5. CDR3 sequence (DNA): TGTGCCAGCAGTTGGGACAGGGGGATGGATGGCTACACCTTC. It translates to CASSWDRGMDGYTF.

For the CDR3, the DNA is TGTGCCACCCGAACAGGACGGAAAAACCCCGGGGAGCTGTTTTTT. Translated: CATRTGRKNPGELFF. The chain carries TRBV19 and TRBJ2-2; D possibly corresponds to TRBD1 (5 bases). The CDR3 covers 15 residues. Trimming removed 10 bases at V and 6 bases at J, with 21 bases between. From germline, CDR1 is LNHDA and CDR2 SQIVND (reference sequence).

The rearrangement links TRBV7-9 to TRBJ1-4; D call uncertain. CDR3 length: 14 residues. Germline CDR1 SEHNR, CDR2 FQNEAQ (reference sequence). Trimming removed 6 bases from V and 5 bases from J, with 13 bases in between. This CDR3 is CASSIAGGNEKLFF. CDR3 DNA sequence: TGTGCCAGCAGTATCGCCGGAGGGAATGAAAAACTGTTTTTT.

Here the CDR3 reads CASSGDTGEAFF. The CDR3 DNA reads TGTGCCAGCAGCGGGGACACAGGGGAAGCTTTCTTT. The chain uses TRBV3-1 (or the pseudogene TRBV3-2) and TRBJ1-1, with D possibly TRBD1 on 6 matching bases. This CDR3 contains 12 residues. Looked up from germline, CDR1 is LGHDT and CDR2 is YNNKEL (reference sequence). Trimming stripped 5 bases from V and 8 bases from J, with 12 bases between.

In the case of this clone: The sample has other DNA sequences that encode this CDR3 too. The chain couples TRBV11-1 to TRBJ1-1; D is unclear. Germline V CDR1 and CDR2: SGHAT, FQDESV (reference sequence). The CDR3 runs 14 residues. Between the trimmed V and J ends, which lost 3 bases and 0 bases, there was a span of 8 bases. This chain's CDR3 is CASSLRVVNTEAFF. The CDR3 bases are TGTGCCAGCAGCTTGCGAGTGGTGAACACTGAAGCTTTCTTT.

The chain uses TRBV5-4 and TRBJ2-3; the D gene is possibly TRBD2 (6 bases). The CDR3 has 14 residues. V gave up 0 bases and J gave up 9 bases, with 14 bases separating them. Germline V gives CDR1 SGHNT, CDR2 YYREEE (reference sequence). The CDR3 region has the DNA TGTGCCAGCAGCTTGGTGGAGGGTGAAGGGACGCAGTATTTT. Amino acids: CASSLVEGEGTQYF.